The next 3 T cell receptor beta chains were all read from a single sample in a study of shared clonotypes between healthy human individuals. This table comes from immunoSEQ multiplex PCR, and its TCRdb copy is limited to in-frame clones, with some not included. The table records 600,000 to 750,000 clones, roughly 72% of them present only once. The sequenced sample was memory CD4+ T cells sorted from blood. The subset: CD45RA-negative fraction. The receptors shown here come from a woman aged 30 to 39 in good health.

CDR3: CATSRDNLGTGLNQPQHF. DNA of the CDR3: TGTGCCACCAGCAGAGACAACCTCGGGACAGGGCTCAATCAGCCCCAGCATTTT. This sequence joins TRBV15 and TRBJ1-5, with 9 bases fitting TRBD1. Germline V gene data show CDR1 as LNHNV and CDR2 as YYDKDF (reference sequence). This CDR3 spans 18 amino acids. V dropped 0 bases and J dropped 3; count of bases not matched to a gene: 9. Full variable domain (remainder filled in from reference TRBV15 and TRBJ1-5): DAMVIQNPRYQVTQFGKPVTLSCSQTLNHNVMYWYQQKSSQAPKLLFHYYDKDFNNEADTPDNFQSRRPNTSFCFLDIRSPGLGDTAMYLCATSRDNLGTGLNQPQHFGDGTRLSIL.

The rearrangement joins TRBV28 to TRBJ2-2; 7 nucleotides agree with TRBD2. Germline V gene sequence: CDR1 MDHEN, CDR2 SYDVKM. The CDR3 is 13 residues long. V gave up 6 bases and J gave up 6 bases; unmatched junction bases: 4. The CDR3, as DNA: TGTGCCAGCAGAAAACTAGCGCCCGGGGAGCTGTTTTTT. This gives the protein CASRKLAPGELFF. Variable domain in full (rest from reference TRBV28 and TRBJ2-2): DVKVTQSSRYLVKRTGEKVFLECVQDMDHENMFWYRQDPGLGLRLIYFSYDVKMKEKGDIPEGYSVSREKKERFSLILESASTNQTSMYLCASRKLAPGELFFGEGSRLTVL.

The gene calls are TRBV7-3 and TRBJ2-3; 7 positions agree with TRBD2. The germline V gene encodes CDR1 SGHTA and CDR2 FQGTGA. V lost 6 bases and J lost 4; bases outside the gene matches: 7. CDR3 size: 14 residues. CDR3 amino acids: CASRVGLDADTQYF. The CDR3 nucleotides are TGTGCCAGCAGGGTTGGACTAGATGCAGATACGCAGTATTTT.